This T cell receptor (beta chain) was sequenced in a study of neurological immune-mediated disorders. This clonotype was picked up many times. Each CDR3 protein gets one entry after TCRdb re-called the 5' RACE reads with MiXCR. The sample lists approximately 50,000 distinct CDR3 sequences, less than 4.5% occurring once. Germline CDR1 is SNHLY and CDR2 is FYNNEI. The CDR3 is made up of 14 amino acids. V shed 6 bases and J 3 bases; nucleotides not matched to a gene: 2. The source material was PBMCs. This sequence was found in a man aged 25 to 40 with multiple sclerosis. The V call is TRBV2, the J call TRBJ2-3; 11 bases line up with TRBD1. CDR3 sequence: CASSGQGATDTQYF. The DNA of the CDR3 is TGTGCCAGCAGCGGACAGGGGGCGACAGATACGCAGTATTTT. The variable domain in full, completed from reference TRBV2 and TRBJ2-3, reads EPEVTQTPSHQVTQMGQEVILRCVPISNHLYFYWYRQILGQKVEFLVSFYNNEISEKSEIFDDQFSVERPDGSNFTLKIRSTKLEDSAMYFCASSGQGATDTQYFGPGTRLTVL.